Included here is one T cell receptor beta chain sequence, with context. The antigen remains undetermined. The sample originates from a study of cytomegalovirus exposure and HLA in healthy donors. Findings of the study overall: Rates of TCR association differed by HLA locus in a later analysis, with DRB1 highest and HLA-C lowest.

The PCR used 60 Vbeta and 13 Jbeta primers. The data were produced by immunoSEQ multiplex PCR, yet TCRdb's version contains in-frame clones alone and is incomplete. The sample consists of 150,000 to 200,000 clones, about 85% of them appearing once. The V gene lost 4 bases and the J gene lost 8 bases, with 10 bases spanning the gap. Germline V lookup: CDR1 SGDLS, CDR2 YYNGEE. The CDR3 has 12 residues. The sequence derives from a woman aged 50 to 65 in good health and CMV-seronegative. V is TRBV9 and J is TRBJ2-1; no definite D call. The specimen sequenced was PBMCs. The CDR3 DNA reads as TGTGCCAGCAGCCCCACTCAATATGAGCAGTTCTTC. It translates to CASSPTQYEQFF.